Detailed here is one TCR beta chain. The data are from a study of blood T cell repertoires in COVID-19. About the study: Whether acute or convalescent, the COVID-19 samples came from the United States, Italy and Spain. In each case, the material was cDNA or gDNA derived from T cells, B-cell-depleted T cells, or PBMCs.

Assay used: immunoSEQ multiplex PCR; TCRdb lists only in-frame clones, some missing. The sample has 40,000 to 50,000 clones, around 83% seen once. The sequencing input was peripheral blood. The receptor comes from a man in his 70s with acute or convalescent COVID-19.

In DNA form, the CDR3 reads TGCGCCAGCAGCTTGCTAGCGGGAGATACCGGGGAGCTGTTTTTT. Translated: CASSLLAGDTGELFF. This chain joins TRBV5-1 and TRBJ2-2, with 10 positions matching TRBD2. This CDR3 is 15 amino acids long. The germline gives CDR1 SGHRS, CDR2 YFSETQ. Trimming cost V 1 base and J 5 bases; bases outside gene matches: 2. The variable domain in full, with the rest retrieved from reference TRBV5-1 and TRBJ2-2, is KAGVTQTPRYLIKTRGQQVTLSCSPISGHRSVSWYQQTPGQGLQFLFEYFSETQRNKGNFPGRFSGRQFSNSRSEMNVSTLELGDSALYLCASSLLAGDTGELFFGEGSRLTVL.